The rows below give T cell receptor beta chains drawn from one sample of a study of Graves' ophthalmopathy and Graves' hyperthyroidism. Each CDR3 protein is one row after TCRdb ran MiXCR on the multiplex PCR reads. The sample has roughly 700,000 distinct CDR3 sequences, about 44% seen once. Sequenced input: peripheral blood. These receptors all stem from an adult man with Graves' ophthalmopathy. Each CDR3 is given with its conserved first and last residue. D genes are given only for firm matches. Size is stated for part of the rows, as once, few or many counts, or as a class when the clone is expanded.

TRBV20-1	.	TRBJ2-5	.	CSASDSGFDLEETQHF	TGCAGTGCTAGTGATAGCGGCTTTGACCTGGAAGAGACCCAGCACTTC
TRBV7-9	.	TRBJ2-7	TRBD1	CASSQRTGGSYEQYF	TGCGCCAGCAGCCAAAGGACAGGGGGCAGTTACGAGCAGTACTTC
TRBV2	.	TRBJ2-6	.	CASSSSWRGSYVLTF	TGTGCCAGCAGTTCCTCGTGGAGGGGGAGCTACGTCCTGACTTTC
TRBV9	many	TRBJ2-7	.	CASSATGDYEQYF	TGTGCCAGCAGCGCGACAGGAGATTACGAGCAGTACTTC
TRBV29-1	.	TRBJ1-1	.	CRRRQGLDTEAFF	TGCAGACGCAGGCAGGGGTTGGACACTGAAGCTTTCTTT
TRBV6-5	many	TRBJ1-6	.	CASSFSGDGVSPLHF	TGTGCCAGCAGTTTCTCAGGGGATGGGGTGTCACCCCTCCACTTT
TRBV19	.	TRBJ1-1	.	CASSIPGLAGGAFF	TGTGCCAGTAGTATCCCGGGACTAGCGGGAGGAGCTTTCTTT
TRBV7-9	.	TRBJ1-2	.	CASSPGGAGSPNYGYTF	TGTGCCAGCAGCCCTGGGGGGGCAGGCTCTCCCAACTATGGCTACACCTTC
TRBV5-8	many	TRBJ1-2	.	CASSLGPGGGYTF	TGTGCCAGCAGCTTGGGGCCGGGGGGTGGCTACACCTTC
TRBV2	many	TRBJ1-2	.	CASTERPIYGYTF	TGTGCCAGCACCGAGAGGCCCATCTATGGCTACACCTTC